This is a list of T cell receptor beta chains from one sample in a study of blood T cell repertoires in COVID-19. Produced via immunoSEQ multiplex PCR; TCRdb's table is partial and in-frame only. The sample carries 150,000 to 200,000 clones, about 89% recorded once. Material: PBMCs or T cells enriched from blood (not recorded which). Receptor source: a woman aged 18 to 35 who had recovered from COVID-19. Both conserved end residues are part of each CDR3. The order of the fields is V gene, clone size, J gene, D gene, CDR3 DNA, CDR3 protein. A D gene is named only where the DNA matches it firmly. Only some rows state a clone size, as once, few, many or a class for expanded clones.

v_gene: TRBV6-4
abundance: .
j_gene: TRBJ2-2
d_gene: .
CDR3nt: TGTGCCAGCAGTGATAATCGGGAAACCGGGGAGCTGTTTTTT
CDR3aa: CASSDNRETGELFF

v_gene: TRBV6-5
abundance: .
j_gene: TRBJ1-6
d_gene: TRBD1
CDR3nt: TGTGCCAGCGGCCAGGGGGTAAGAAATTCACCCCTCCACTTT
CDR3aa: CASGQGVRNSPLHF

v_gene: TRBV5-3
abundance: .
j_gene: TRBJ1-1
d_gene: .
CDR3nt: TGTGCCAGAAGCGTCGAAGACAGCCCCACTGAAGCTTTCTTT
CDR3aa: CARSVEDSPTEAFF

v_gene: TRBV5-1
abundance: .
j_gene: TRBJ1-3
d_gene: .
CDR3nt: TGCGCCAGCAGCTTGGCCTCGACAGGCGTCTCTGGAAACACCATATATTTT
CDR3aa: CASSLASTGVSGNTIYF

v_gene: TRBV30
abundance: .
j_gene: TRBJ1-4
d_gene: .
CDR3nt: TGTGCCTGGAGTCCCTCCCCGGGTTATAATGAAAAACTGTTTTTT
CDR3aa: CAWSPSPGYNEKLFF

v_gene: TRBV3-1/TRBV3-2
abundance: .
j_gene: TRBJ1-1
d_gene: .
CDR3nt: TGTGCCAGCAGCCAAGATGCAGGGGCCACTGAAGCTTTCTTT
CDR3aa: CASSQDAGATEAFF

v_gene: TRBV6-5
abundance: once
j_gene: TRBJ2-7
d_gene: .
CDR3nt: TGTGCCAGCAGCCCCATTCTACCGACATCCCCTCAGTACTTC
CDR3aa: CASSPILPTSPQYF

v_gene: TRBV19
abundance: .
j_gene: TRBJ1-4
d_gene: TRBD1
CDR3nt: TGTGCCAGTAGCCGACAGGGGGGGGAAAAACTGTTTTTT
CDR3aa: CASSRQGGEKLFF

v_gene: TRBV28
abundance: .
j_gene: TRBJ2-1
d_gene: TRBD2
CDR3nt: TGTGCCAGCAGTTTCGCGGGGGAATCCTACAATGAGCAGTTCTTC
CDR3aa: CASSFAGESYNEQFF

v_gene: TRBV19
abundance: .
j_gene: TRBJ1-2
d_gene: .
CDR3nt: TGTGCCAGTAGTATTTCCGGCCTAGCTAACTATGGCTACACCTTC
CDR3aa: CASSISGLANYGYTF

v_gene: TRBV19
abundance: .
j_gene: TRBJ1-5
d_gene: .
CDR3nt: TGTGCCAGTAGTATATTTGTGACACAGAGCAATCAGCCCCAGCATTTT
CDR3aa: CASSIFVTQSNQPQHF

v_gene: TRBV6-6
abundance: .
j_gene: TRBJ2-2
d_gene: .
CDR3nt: TGTGCCAGCAGTCGCCCTCTCAACCCTTCGGGCACCGGGGAGCTGTTTTTT
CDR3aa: CASSRPLNPSGTGELFF

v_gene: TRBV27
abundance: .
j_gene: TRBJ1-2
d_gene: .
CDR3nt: TGTGCCAGCAGCCCCCATAACTATGGCTACACCTTC
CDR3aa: CASSPHNYGYTF

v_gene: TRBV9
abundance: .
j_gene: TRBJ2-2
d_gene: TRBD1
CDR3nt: TGTGCCAGCAGCGTTCAGGGGACAGCGAACACCGGGGAGCTGTTTTTT
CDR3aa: CASSVQGTANTGELFF

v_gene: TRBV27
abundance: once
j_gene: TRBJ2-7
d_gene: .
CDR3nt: TGTGCCAGCAGTCTAGCCGGGATCTCCTACGAGCAGTACTTC
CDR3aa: CASSLAGISYEQYF

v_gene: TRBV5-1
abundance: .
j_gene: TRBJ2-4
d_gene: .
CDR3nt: TGCGCCAGCAGCTTGTCCGGGGGAGTTTTAGAAAACATTCAGTACTTC
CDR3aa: CASSLSGGVLENIQYF

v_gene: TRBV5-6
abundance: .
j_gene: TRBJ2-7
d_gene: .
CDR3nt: TGTGCCAGCAGCTTGGGACAGGTTACTTACGAGCAGTACTTC
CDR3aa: CASSLGQVTYEQYF

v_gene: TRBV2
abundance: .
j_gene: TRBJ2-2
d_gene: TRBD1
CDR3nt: TGTGCCAGCAGAGGTGACCCGAGACAGGGGAACACCGGGGAGCTGTTTTTT
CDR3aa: CASRGDPRQGNTGELFF

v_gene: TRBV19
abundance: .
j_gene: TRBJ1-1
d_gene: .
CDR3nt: TGTGCCAGTAGTCCGCGTCCAGGGACTGAAGCTTTCTTT
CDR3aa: CASSPRPGTEAFF

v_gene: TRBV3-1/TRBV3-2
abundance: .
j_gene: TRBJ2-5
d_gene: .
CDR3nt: TGTGCCAGCAGCCAAGGGCAAAGAGAGACCCAGTACTTC
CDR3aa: CASSQGQRETQYF

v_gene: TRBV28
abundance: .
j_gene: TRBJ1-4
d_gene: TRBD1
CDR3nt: TGTGCCAGCAGCCTTACAGGGGGGTTTAATGAAAAACTGTTTTTT
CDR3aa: CASSLTGGFNEKLFF

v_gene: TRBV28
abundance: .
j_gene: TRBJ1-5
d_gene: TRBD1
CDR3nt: TGTGCCAGCAGATCAAACAGGGGGCTGGGTCAGCCCCAGCATTTT
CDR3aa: CASRSNRGLGQPQHF

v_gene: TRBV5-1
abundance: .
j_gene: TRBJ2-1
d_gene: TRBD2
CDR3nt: TGCGCCAGCAGCTTGGACCCTAGCGGGGGGGCTCGTGAGCAGTTCTTC
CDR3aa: CASSLDPSGGAREQFF

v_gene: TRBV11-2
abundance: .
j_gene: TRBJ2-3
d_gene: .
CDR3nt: TGTGCCAGCAGCTTCCCCATAGATTTCAGGAACACAGATACGCAGTATTTT
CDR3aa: CASSFPIDFRNTDTQYF

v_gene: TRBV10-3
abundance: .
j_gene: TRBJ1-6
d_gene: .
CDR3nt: TGTGCCATCAGTGAGCCCGGAGGGGGGGCTAATTCACCCCTCCACTTT
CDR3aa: CAISEPGGGANSPLHF

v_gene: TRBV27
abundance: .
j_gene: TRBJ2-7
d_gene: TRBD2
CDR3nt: TGTGCCAGCAGTTTAAGAGGTCCGGGGGGGAGGGAGCAGTACTTC
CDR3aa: CASSLRGPGGREQYF

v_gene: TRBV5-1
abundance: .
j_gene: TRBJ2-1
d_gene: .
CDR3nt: TGCGCCAGCAGCATAGGGGTAAATGAGCAGTTCTTC
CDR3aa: CASSIGVNEQFF

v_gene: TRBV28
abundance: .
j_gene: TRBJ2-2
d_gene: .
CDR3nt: TGTGCCACCATAGACTCCACCCCGGGCGGGGAGCTGTTTTTT
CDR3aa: CATIDSTPGGELFF

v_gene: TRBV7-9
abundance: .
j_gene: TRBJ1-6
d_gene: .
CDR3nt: TGTGCCAGCAGCTTCCTCGACAGAAATCAAAATTCACCCCTCCACTTT
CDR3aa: CASSFLDRNQNSPLHF

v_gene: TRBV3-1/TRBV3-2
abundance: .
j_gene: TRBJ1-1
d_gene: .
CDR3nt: TGTGCCAGCAGCCAAGATGGGGCCAGACCGAACACTGAAGCTTTCTTT
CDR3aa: CASSQDGARPNTEAFF

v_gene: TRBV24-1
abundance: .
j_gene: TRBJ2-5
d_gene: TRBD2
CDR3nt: TGTGCCACCAGTGACCCGGGAGGGTTGGAGACCCAGTACTTC
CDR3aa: CATSDPGGLETQYF

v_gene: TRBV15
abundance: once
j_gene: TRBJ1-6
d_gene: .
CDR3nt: TGTGCCACCAGCAGAGAACAGGAAGATAATTCACCCCTCCACTTT
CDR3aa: CATSREQEDNSPLHF

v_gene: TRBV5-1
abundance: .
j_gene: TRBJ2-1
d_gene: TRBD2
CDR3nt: TGCGCCAGCAGCGGGACTAGCGGGGGGCACAATGAGCAGTTCTTC
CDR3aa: CASSGTSGGHNEQFF

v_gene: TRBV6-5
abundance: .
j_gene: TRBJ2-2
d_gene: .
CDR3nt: TGTGCCAGCAGTAGCGTGGGGGGAGTCACCGGGGAGCTGTTTTTT
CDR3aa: CASSSVGGVTGELFF

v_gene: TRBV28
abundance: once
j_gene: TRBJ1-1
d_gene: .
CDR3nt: TGTGCCAGCAGTTTAGGACAGTTGAACACTGAAGCTTTCTTT
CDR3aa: CASSLGQLNTEAFF

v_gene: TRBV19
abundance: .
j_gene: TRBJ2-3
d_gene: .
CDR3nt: TGTGCCAGCTCCGACGGGGGATTCACAGATACGCAGTATTTT
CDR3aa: CASSDGGFTDTQYF

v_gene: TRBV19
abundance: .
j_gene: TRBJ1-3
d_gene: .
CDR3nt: TGTGCCAGTAGTATAGCGGGGGTCTCTGGAAACACCATATATTTT
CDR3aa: CASSIAGVSGNTIYF

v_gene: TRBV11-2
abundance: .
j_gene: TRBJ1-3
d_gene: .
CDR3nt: TGTGCCAGCAGCTTCCCGAGGGGGGGAGGAGGAAACACCATATATTTT
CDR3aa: CASSFPRGGGGNTIYF

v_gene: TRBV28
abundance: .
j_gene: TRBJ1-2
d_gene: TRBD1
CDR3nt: TGTGCCAGCAGACCGACAGGGATTAACTATGGCTACACCTTC
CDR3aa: CASRPTGINYGYTF

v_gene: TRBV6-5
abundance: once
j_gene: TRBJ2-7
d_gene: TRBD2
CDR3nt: TGTGCCAGCAGTTACTCGACTAGCGGGGCCTACGAGCAGTACTTC
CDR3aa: CASSYSTSGAYEQYF

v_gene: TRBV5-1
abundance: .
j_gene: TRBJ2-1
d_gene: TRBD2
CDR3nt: TGCGCCAGCATCCACATTAGCGGGGGGGCCGGTGAGCAGTTCTTC
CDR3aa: CASIHISGGAGEQFF

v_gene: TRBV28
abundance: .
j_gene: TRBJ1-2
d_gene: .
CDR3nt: TGTGCCAGCAGTTTGACCGGGCAGGGCCACTATGGCTACACCTTC
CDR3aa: CASSLTGQGHYGYTF

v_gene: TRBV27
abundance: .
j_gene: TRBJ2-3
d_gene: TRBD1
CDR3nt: TGTGCCAGCAGTTTACTCCGGGACAGGTGGTCAGATACGCAGTATTTT
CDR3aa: CASSLLRDRWSDTQYF

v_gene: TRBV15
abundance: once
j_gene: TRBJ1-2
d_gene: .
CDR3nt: TGTGCCACCAGGTTCTCTACAGGGATATATGGCTACACCTTC
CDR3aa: CATRFSTGIYGYTF

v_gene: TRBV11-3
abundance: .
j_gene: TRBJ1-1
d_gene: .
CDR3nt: TGTGCCAGCAGTCCCTCCGGGAGGACTGAAGCTTTCTTT
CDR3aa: CASSPSGRTEAFF

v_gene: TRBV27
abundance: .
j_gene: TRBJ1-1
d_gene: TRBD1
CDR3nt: TGTGCCAGCAGAACCTCCGGGACAGTTACTGAAGCTTTCTTT
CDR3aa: CASRTSGTVTEAFF

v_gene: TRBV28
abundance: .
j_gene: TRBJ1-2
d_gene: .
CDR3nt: TGTGCCACCACAGGGATCGGGGTTAACTATGGCTACACCTTC
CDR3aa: CATTGIGVNYGYTF

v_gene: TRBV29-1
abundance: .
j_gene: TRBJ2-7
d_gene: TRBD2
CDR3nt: TGCAGCGTGGGAAGCGGGGGAACCTACGAGCAGTACTTC
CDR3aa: CSVGSGGTYEQYF

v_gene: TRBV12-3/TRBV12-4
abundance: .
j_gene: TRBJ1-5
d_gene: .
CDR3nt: TGTGCCAGCAGCCCAACCAGGGGTCAGCCCCAGCATTTT
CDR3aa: CASSPTRGQPQHF

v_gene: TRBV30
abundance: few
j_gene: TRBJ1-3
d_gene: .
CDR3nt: TGTGCCTGGAGTCTCTTCCCCTCTGGAAACACCATATATTTT
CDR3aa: CAWSLFPSGNTIYF

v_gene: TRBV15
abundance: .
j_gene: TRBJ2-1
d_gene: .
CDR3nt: TGTGCCACCAGCAGTCTCAACTTCAATGAGCAGTTCTTC
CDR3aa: CATSSLNFNEQFF

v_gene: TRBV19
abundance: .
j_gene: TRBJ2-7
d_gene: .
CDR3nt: TGTGCCAGTAGTTTCGACAGCTTATCCTACGAGCAGTACTTC
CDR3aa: CASSFDSLSYEQYF

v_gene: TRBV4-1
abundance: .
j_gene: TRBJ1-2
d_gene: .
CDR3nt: TGCGCCAGCAGCCCCCAAACCGAGGGAAACTATGGCTACACCTTC
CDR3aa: CASSPQTEGNYGYTF

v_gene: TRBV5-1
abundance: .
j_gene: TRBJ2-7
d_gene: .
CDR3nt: TGCGCCAGCAGCGCCGTTTTCGGGTTTGGGCAGTACTTC
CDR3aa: CASSAVFGFGQYF